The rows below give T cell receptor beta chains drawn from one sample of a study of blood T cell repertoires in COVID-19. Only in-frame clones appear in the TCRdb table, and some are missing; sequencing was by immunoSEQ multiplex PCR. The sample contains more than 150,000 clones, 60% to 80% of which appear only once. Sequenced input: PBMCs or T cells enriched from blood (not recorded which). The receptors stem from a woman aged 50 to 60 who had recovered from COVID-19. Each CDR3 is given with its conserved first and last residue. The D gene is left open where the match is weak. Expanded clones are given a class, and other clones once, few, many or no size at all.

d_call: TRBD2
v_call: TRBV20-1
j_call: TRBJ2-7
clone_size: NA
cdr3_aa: CSASNPSGPTYEQYF
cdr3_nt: TGCAGTGCTAGTAACCCTAGCGGCCCTACCTACGAGCAGTACTTC

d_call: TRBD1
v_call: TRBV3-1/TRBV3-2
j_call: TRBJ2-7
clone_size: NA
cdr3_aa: CASSKDRGRYEQYF
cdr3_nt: TGTGCCAGCAGCAAGGACAGGGGGCGGTACGAGCAGTACTTC

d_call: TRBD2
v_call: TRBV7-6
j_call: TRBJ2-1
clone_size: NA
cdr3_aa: CASSSRSGSGAYNEQFF
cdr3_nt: TGTGCCAGCAGCTCCCGTAGTGGTAGCGGGGCCTACAATGAGCAGTTCTTC

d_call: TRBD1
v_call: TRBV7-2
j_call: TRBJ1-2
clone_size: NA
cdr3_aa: CASSLPGQSYTF
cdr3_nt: TGTGCCAGCAGCCTACCGGGACAGAGCTACACCTTC

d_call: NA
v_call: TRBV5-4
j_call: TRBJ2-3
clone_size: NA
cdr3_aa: CASRSSRGAGMGTQYF
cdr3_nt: TGTGCCAGCAGATCCTCCAGGGGGGCCGGTATGGGTACGCAGTATTTT

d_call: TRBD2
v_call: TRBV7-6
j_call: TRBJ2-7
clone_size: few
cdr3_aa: CASSLGLAGGYYEQYF
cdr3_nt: TGTGCCAGCAGCCTCGGACTAGCGGGAGGTTACTACGAGCAGTACTTC

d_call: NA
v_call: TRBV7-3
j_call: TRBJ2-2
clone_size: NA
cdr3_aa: CASKQNANTGELFF
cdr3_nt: TGTGCCAGCAAACAGAACGCGAACACCGGGGAGCTGTTTTTT

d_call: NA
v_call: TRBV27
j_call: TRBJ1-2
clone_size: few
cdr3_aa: CASSRAGAQLYGYTF
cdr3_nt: TGTGCCAGCAGTCGTGCAGGGGCGCAACTCTATGGCTACACCTTC

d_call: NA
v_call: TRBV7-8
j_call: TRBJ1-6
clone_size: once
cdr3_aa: CASSTQQNSPLHF
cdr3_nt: TGTGCCAGCAGCACCCAACAGAATTCACCCCTCCACTTT

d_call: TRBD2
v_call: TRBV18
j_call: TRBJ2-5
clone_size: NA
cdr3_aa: CASSLGTSGRETQYF
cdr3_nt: TGTGCCAGCTCACTAGGGACTAGCGGTCGGGAGACCCAGTACTTC

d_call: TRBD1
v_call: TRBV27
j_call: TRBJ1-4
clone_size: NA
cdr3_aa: CASSSLTGVGREKLFF
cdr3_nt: TGTGCCAGCAGTTCCCTGACAGGGGTGGGGCGGGAAAAACTGTTTTTT

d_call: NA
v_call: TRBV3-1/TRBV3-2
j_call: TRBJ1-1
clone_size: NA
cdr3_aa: CASSRLQGNTEAFF
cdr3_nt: TGTGCCAGCAGCCGCCTACAGGGAAACACTGAAGCTTTCTTT

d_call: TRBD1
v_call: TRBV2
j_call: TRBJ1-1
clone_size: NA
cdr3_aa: CASSFFSRTGGSTEAFF
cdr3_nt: TGTGCCAGCAGTTTTTTCTCGCGAACAGGGGGATCCACTGAAGCTTTCTTT

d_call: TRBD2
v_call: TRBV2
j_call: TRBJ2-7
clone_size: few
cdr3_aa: CASSLAGGLSYEQYF
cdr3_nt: TGTGCCAGCAGTTTAGCGGGAGGACTCTCCTACGAGCAGTACTTC

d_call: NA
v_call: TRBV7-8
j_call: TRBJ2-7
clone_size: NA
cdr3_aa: CASSPTFYEQYF
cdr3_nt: TGTGCCAGCAGCCCTACCTTCTACGAGCAGTACTTC

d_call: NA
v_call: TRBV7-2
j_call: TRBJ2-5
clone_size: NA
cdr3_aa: CASRQGMRETQYF
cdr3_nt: TGTGCCAGCAGGCAGGGGATGCGAGAGACCCAGTACTTC

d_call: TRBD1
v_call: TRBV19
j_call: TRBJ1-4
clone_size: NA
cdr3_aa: CATSEQGVTEKLFF
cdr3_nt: TGTGCCACCTCTGAACAGGGGGTGACTGAAAAACTGTTTTTT

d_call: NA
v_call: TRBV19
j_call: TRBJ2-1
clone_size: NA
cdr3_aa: CASSIPSSYNEQFF
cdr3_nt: TGTGCCAGTAGTATCCCCAGCTCCTACAATGAGCAGTTCTTC

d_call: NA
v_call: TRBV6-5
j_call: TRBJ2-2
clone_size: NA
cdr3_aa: CASNPRHPTGELFF
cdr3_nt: TGTGCCAGCAACCCTCGACACCCCACCGGGGAGCTGTTTTTT

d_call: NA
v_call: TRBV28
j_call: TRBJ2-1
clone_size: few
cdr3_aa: CASSREGMRSYNEQFF
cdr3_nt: TGTGCCAGCAGCCGAGAGGGTATGAGGTCCTACAATGAGCAGTTCTTC

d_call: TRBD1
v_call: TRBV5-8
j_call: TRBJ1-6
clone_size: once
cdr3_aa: CASSWTQGVGSPLHF
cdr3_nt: TGTGCCAGCAGCTGGACTCAGGGGGTCGGTTCACCCCTCCACTTT

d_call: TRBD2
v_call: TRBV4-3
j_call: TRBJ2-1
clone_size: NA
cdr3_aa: CASSQDLGTSGWEQFF
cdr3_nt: TGCGCCAGCAGCCAAGATCTTGGGACTAGCGGGTGGGAGCAGTTCTTC

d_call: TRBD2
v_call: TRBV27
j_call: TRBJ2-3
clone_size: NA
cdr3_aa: CASSPGTSEDTQYF
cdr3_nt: TGTGCCAGCAGTCCCGGGACTAGCGAAGATACGCAGTATTTT

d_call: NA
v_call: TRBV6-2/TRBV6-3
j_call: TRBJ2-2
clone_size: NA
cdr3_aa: CASTPGGPTGELFF
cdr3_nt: TGTGCCAGCACCCCCGGGGGGCCCACCGGGGAGCTGTTTTTT

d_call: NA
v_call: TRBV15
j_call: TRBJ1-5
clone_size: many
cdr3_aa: CATSRETGGGNQPQHF
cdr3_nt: TGTGCCACCAGCAGAGAGACCGGGGGAGGCAATCAGCCCCAGCATTTT

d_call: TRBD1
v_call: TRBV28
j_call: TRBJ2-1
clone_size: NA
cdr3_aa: CASETGDPNEQFF
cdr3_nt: TGTGCCAGCGAGACAGGGGACCCCAATGAGCAGTTCTTC

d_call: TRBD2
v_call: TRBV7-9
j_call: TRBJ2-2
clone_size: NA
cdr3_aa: CASSSSGKHGELFF
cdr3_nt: TGTGCCAGCAGCTCTAGCGGGAAGCACGGGGAGCTGTTTTTT

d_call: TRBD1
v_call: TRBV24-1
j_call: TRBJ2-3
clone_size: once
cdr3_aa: CATSEPGQGAGDTQYF
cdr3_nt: TGTGCCACCAGTGAGCCGGGACAGGGGGCGGGAGATACGCAGTATTTT

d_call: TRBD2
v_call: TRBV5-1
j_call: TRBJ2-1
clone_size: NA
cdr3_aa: CASSLGVVAGDLNEQFF
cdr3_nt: TGCGCCAGCAGCTTGGGGGTTGTAGCGGGAGATCTCAATGAGCAGTTCTTC

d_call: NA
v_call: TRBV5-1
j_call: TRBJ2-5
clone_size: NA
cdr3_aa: CASSSRGAQETQYF
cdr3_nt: TGCGCCAGCAGCTCCCGGGGGGCCCAAGAGACCCAGTACTTC

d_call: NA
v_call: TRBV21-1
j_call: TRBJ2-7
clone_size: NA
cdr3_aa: CASSTMGQNNEQYF
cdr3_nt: TGTGCCAGCAGCACAATGGGACAGAACAACGAGCAGTACTTC

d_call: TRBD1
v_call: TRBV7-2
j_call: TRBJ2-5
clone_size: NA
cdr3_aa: CASSMQAGTGRTETQYF
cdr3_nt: TGTGCCAGCAGCATGCAAGCAGGGACAGGGAGGACAGAGACCCAGTACTTC

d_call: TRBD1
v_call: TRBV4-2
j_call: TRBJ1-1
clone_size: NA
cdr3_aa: CASSQDSQQGAAFF
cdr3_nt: TGTGCCAGCAGCCAAGATTCGCAACAGGGGGCGGCTTTCTTT

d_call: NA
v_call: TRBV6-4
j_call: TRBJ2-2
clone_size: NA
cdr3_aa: CASSGGSASGELFF
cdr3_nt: TGTGCCAGCAGTGGAGGGTCTGCTAGTGGGGAGCTGTTTTTT

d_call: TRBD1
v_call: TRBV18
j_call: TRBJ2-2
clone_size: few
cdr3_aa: CASSLTRAQGAGELFF
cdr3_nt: TGTGCCAGCTCACTTACACGGGCCCAGGGGGCCGGGGAGCTGTTTTTT

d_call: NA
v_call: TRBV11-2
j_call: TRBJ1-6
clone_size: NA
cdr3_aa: CASSLDRLRESGRNSPLHF
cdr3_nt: TGTGCCAGCAGCTTAGATCGCCTCCGAGAATCAGGGCGTAATTCACCCCTCCACTTT

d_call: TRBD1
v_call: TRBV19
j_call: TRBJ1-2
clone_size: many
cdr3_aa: CASSGVGTGRMNGYTF
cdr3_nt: TGTGCCAGTAGTGGAGTGGGGACAGGGCGCATGAATGGCTACACCTTC

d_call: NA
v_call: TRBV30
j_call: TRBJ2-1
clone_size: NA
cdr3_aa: CAWSVGRIQFF
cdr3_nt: TGTGCCTGGAGTGTTGGGCGCATACAGTTCTTC

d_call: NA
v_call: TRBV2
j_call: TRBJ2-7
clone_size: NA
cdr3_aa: CASNSGSYEQYF
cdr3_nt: TGTGCCAGCAACAGCGGCTCCTACGAGCAGTACTTC

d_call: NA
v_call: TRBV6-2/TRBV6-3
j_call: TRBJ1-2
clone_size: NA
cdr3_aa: CASSPGGRVAGYTF
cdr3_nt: TGTGCCAGCAGCCCCGGGGGGAGGGTGGCTGGCTACACCTTC

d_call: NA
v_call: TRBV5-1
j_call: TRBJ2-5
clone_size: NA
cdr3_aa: CASSILDAYQETQYF
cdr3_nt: TGCGCCAGCAGCATACTAGACGCGTACCAAGAGACCCAGTACTTC

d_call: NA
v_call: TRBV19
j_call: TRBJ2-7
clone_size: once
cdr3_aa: CASSRSYLGPYEQYF
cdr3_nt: TGTGCCAGTAGTAGGTCCTACTTGGGCCCCTACGAGCAGTACTTC

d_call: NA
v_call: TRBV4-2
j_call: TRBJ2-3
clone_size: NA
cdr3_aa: CASSQDEGGPYPQYF
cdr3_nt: TGTGCCAGCAGCCAAGATGAAGGCGGGCCATATCCGCAGTATTTT

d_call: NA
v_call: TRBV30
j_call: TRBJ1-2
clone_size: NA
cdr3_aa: CAWIPTDRFKGGYTF
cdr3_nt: TGTGCCTGGATACCCACCGACAGGTTTAAGGGGGGCTACACCTTC

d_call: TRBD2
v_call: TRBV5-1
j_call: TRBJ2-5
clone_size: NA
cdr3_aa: CASSLGPGGNQETQYF
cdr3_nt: TGCGCCAGCAGCTTAGGGCCCGGGGGGAACCAAGAGACCCAGTACTTC

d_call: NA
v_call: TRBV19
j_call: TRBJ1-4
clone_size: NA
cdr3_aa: CASSVTAGGREKLFF
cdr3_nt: TGTGCCAGTAGTGTCACCGCGGGGGGCCGGGAAAAACTGTTTTTT

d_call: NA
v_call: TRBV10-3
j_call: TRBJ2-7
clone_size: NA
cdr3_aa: CAISESLEQYF
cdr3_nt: TGTGCCATCAGTGAGTCCCTAGAGCAGTACTTC

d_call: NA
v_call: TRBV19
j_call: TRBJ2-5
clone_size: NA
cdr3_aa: CASSIGSGGPKTQYF
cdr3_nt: TGTGCCAGTAGTATTGGGTCGGGGGGCCCGAAGACCCAGTACTTC

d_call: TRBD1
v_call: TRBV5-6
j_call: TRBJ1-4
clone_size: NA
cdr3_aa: CASSKRQGGNEKLFF
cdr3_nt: TGTGCCAGCAGCAAAAGACAGGGAGGTAATGAAAAACTGTTTTTT

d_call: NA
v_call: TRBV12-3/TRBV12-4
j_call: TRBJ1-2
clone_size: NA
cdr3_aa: CASSHTSSYGYTF
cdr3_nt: TGTGCCAGCAGTCATACTAGTTCTTATGGCTACACCTTC

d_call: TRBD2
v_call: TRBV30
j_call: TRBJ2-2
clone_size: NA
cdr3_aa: CAWSGLAGGGHRELFF
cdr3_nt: TGTGCCTGGTCGGGACTAGCGGGAGGAGGCCACCGGGAGCTGTTTTTT

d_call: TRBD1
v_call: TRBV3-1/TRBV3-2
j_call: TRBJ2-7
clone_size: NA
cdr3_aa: CASSLRTGGPTEQYF
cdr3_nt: TGTGCCAGCAGCCTCCGAACAGGGGGACCTACGGAGCAGTACTTC